This T cell receptor beta chain stems from a study of T cells in Graves' hyperthyroidism and ophthalmopathy. The study, taken as a whole, reports: Prediction of ophthalmopathy progression came a median around 6.5 months pre-onset.

There are 14 residues in the CDR3. V lost 0 bases to trimming and J lost 6 bases; unmatched junction nucleotides: 5. CDR1 and CDR2 (germline): MNHEY, SVGAGI. Individuals with ophthalmopathy presented a Clinical Activity Score of at least 3, a NOSPECS grade of at least 4 and a duration under 3 months. Orbital computed tomography, thyroid ultrasound, serum thyroxine and TRAb, and clinical symptoms together informed the diagnoses. Roughly 10 ml of fresh peripheral blood supplied the PBMCs. This clonotype was found many times. Its antigen is currently unknown. RNA transcripts gave rise to amplified TCR beta CDR3 regions. Initially, a first-round RT-PCR of the TCR CDR3 employed the HTBI primer set. One entry per CDR3 protein results from TCRdb running MiXCR on the multiplex PCR reads. The repertoire has some 500,000 distinct CDR3 sequences, 24% of them found once; the top ten carry approximately 11%.

The chain couples TRBV6-5 to TRBJ2-7, with 7 bases aligning to TRBD1. Sample: blood. The TCR originated in a woman aged 25 to 39 with Graves' ophthalmopathy. For the CDR3, the DNA is TGTGCCAGCAGTTACTCGACAGGGTTACGCGAGCAGTACTTC. Amino acid sequence: CASSYSTGLREQYF.